Following are 30 T cell receptor beta chains from one sample sequenced in a study of T cells in Graves' hyperthyroidism and ophthalmopathy. RNA transcripts were the template for amplifying TCR beta CDR3 regions. TCR CDR3 regions were first amplified by RT-PCR with HTBI primers. TCRdb reanalysed the multiplex PCR reads using MiXCR and keeps one entry per CDR3 protein. Of 600,000 to 700,000 distinct CDR3 sequences in the sample, roughly 15% were seen once. Material: blood. These receptors were taken from a woman aged 40 to 55 with Graves' ophthalmopathy.

This clonotype was counted only a few times. The chain is built from TRBV10-3 and TRBJ1-1; D is possibly TRBD1 (6 bases). The CDR3 loop spans 13 amino acids. V was pared by 9 bases and J by 3 bases, with 14 bases between. Germline V gene lookup returns CDR1 ENHRY and CDR2 SYGVKD. The CDR3 sequence: CAIRWAGDTEAFF. CDR3 nucleotide sequence: TGTGCCATACGATGGGCAGGGGACACTGAAGCTTTCTTT.

This sequence joins TRBV11-2 and TRBJ1-1; the D gene is possibly TRBD1 (5 bases). Germline values: CDR1 SGHAT, CDR2 FQNNGV. The CDR3 has 17 amino acids. Trimming removed 5 bases at V and 0 bases at J, with 19 bases between. CDR3 in DNA: TGTGCCAGCAGCCGTGTGGGGGGTTGGGGGATGAACACTGAAGCTTTCTTT. Protein product: CASSRVGGWGMNTEAFF.

This chain links TRBV28 with TRBJ2-4; 8 bases map to TRBD1. The ends lost 6 bases at V and 3 bases at J; junction bases unmatched: 10. This CDR3 contains 16 residues. Germline loops: CDR1 MDHEN, CDR2 SYDVKM. The CDR3 spells CASSLRQGANKNIQYF. The CDR3 bases are TGTGCCAGCAGCCTAAGGCAGGGGGCCAACAAAAACATTCAGTACTTC.

This rearrangement joins TRBV11-2 to TRBJ2-5, with D unclear. V was clipped by 5 bases and J by 3 bases, with 10 bases between them. CDR3 size: 13 residues. Germline V gene lookup returns CDR1 SGHAT and CDR2 FQNNGV. The CDR3 DNA sequence: TGTGCCAGCAGCACCTGGACGGAAGAGACCCAGTACTTC. It codes for CASSTWTEETQYF.

This clonotype was seen repeatedly, ten times or more. The rearrangement uses TRBV12-3 or TRBV12-4 and TRBJ1-2, with 9 nucleotides matching TRBD1. The J segment lost 8 bases and the V segment lost 6 bases, leaving 19 bases of the junction unmatched. The CDR3 is made up of 17 amino acids. The CDR3 spells CASSLRGGQGWGQGYTF. In DNA, the CDR3 is TGTGCCAGCAGCCTAAGAGGTGGACAGGGGTGGGGTCAAGGCTACACCTTC.

This clonotype was recorded at least ten times. The chain couples TRBV29-1 to TRBJ1-1, with D uncertain. The CDR3 has 13 amino acids. V was clipped by 6 bases and J by 0 bases, with 11 bases between them. Per the germline V gene, CDR1 is SQVTM and CDR2 is ANQGSEA. The CDR3: CSVGSGVNTEAFF. DNA for the CDR3: TGCAGCGTGGGCTCTGGGGTGAACACTGAAGCTTTCTTT. Filled out from reference TRBV29-1 and TRBJ1-1, the complete variable domain reads SAVISQKPSRDICQRGTSLTIQCQVDSQVTMMFWYRQQPGQSLTLIATANQGSEATYESGFVIDKFPISRPNLTFSTLTVSNMSPEDSSIYLCSVGSGVNTEAFFGQGTRLTVV.

This clonotype was detected ten times or more. J is TRBJ2-5 and V is TRBV20-1; D remains unclear. This CDR3 comprises 15 residues. Trimming left V 0 bases short and J 2 bases short, with 13 bases between. Germline-derived CDR1 and CDR2 are DFQATT and SNEGSKA (reference sequence). Here the CDR3 DNA reads TGCAGTGCTAGAGATCAGGCTACCAGACAAGAGACCCAGTACTTC. Its translation: CSARDQATRQETQYF.

This clonotype appeared many times. This chain links TRBV7-2 with TRBJ2-2; no clear D. Germline loops: CDR1 SGHTA, CDR2 FQGNSA. The CDR3 length is 14 residues. V was clipped by 1 base and J by 6 bases, with 9 bases between them. DNA of the CDR3: TGTGCCAGCAGCTTAGGGCAAAGCGCCGGGGAGCTGTTTTTT. Protein: CASSLGQSAGELFF.

This clonotype was seen repeatedly, ten times or more. This sequence joins TRBV19 and TRBJ2-7; D possibly corresponds to TRBD1 (6 bases). Per germline, CDR1 LNHDA and CDR2 SQIVND (reference sequence). Trimming removed 7 bases from V and 3 bases from J, with 13 bases in between. This CDR3 region has 13 residues. The CDR3 DNA is TGTGCCAGTACCGGGACACCGCACTACGAGCAGTACTTC. Its translation: CASTGTPHYEQYF.

This clonotype was seen ten or more times. The chain combines TRBV28 with TRBJ1-2, with 8 bases lining up with TRBD1. V lost 8 bases and J lost 1; bases outside the gene matches: 9. This CDR3 is 15 amino acids long. CDR1 is MDHEN, CDR2 SYDVKM, per germline. DNA for the CDR3: TGTGCCAGCCTAACAGCGACAGGGGATAACTATGGCTACACCTTC. This gives the protein CASLTATGDNYGYTF.

This clonotype has a count of ten or more. V is TRBV20-1 and J is TRBJ2-5; 13 nucleotides align to TRBD2. V shed 3 bases, J shed 5 bases, and the junction held 6 bases outside the gene matches. The germline V gene has CDR1 DFQATT and CDR2 SNEGSKA (reference sequence). This CDR3 contains 15 residues. The CDR3 protein is CSARGLAGKEETQYF. Here the CDR3 DNA reads TGCAGTGCTAGGGGACTAGCGGGAAAGGAGGAGACCCAGTACTTC.

Only a few counts were recorded for this clonotype. V is TRBV20-1 and J is TRBJ2-7; no firm D call. The CDR3 extends over 11 amino acids. Germline V lookup: CDR1 DFQATT, CDR2 SNEGSKA (reference sequence). V lost 3 bases to trimming and J lost 5 bases, with 8 bases between them. Here the CDR3 reads CSASLVHEQYF. The CDR3 coding sequence is TGCAGTGCTAGTCTTGTCCACGAGCAGTACTTC.

This sequence joins TRBV28 and TRBJ1-2, with 11 bases matching TRBD1. Germline V gene data show CDR1 as MDHEN and CDR2 as SYDVKM. The CDR3 covers 17 residues. The trim removed 5 bases at V and 4 bases at J, leaving 12 bases unmatched. The CDR3 sequence is CASSVRDRGYFPYGYTF. The CDR3 DNA reads as TGTGCCAGCAGTGTCCGGGACAGGGGGTATTTCCCCTATGGCTACACCTTC.

The chain joins TRBV6-1 to TRBJ1-1; 7 bases map to TRBD1. CDR1 is MNHNS and CDR2 is SASEGT in the germline V gene. The junction had 13 bases not matched to a gene; V was cut back by 2 bases and J by 1 base. The CDR3 loop spans 18 amino acids. As DNA, the CDR3 is TGTGCCAGCAGTGAACAGGGGGGACCTAGGTTTACGAACACTGAAGCTTTCTTT. Translated: CASSEQGGPRFTNTEAFF.

This clonotype was seen just once. CDR3 nucleotides: TGTGCCAGCAGGTCGTTGGGGGGCGTGACAGGGCCTTTAGATGAGCAGTACTTC. Translation: CASRSLGGVTGPLDEQYF. The rearrangement uses TRBV28 and TRBJ2-7; D might be TRBD1 (7 bases). The V and J ends lost 6 bases and 7 bases respectively, with 31 bases between them. Germline V gives CDR1 MDHEN, CDR2 SYDVKM. This CDR3 has 18 residues.

Note on this clonotype: The junction shows a germline mismatch at one end, possibly a read error. The chain links TRBV9 to TRBJ2-7; 12 bases align to TRBD2. Germline-derived CDR1 and CDR2 are SGDLS and YYNGEE. CDR3 length: 15 amino acids. CDR3 residues: CASSPSGRAGYGQYF. CDR3 DNA sequence: TGTGCCAGCAGCCCTAGCGGGAGGGCCGGGTACGGGCAGTACTTC.

This clonotype was recorded at least ten times. The chain is built from TRBV20-1 and TRBJ2-7; D is undetermined. CDR3 length: 17 amino acids. V was shortened by 0 bases and J by 0 bases, with 18 bases between the two germline ends. Germline CDR1 DFQATT, CDR2 SNEGSKA (reference sequence). The CDR3 region is CSARELARSFSSYEQYF. The CDR3 bases are TGCAGTGCTAGAGAGTTAGCCCGGAGTTTCAGCTCCTACGAGCAGTACTTC.

V and J are TRBV4-1 and TRBJ1-1; D remains unclear. Germline V CDR1 and CDR2: MGHRA, YSYEKL. Trimming removed 0 bases from V and 4 bases from J, with 12 bases in between. The CDR3 covers 15 residues. CDR3 nucleotides: TGCGCCAGCAGCCAAGACTCTACCTCAGGCACTGAAGCTTTCTTT. Translating it yields CASSQDSTSGTEAFF.

This clonotype has more than one count but fewer than ten. V and J are TRBV6-5 and TRBJ1-3, with D possibly matching TRBD1 (5 bases). The CDR3 length is 14 residues. Between the trimmed V and J ends, which lost 0 bases and 4 bases, there was a span of 7 bases. CDR1 MNHEY and CDR2 SVGAGI come from the germline V gene. For the CDR3, the DNA is TGTGCCAGCAGTTACTCGAGACAGGGAAACACCATATATTTT. Translated, it gives CASSYSRQGNTIYF.

In this sample, this clonotype turned up many times. V usage is TRBV6-5 and J usage is TRBJ1-2, with D perhaps matching TRBD1 (6 bases). Germline CDR1 and CDR2: MNHEY and SVGAGI. The ends were cut back, 5 bases at V and 7 bases at J, with 17 bases in the middle. This CDR3 comprises 14 residues. CDR3 in amino acids: CASSPQGIVSGYTF. The CDR3 nucleotides read TGTGCCAGCAGTCCCCAGGGGATAGTGAGTGGCTACACCTTC.

This clonotype occurred a few times. The chain uses TRBV7-2 and TRBJ1-2; TRBD1 aligns across 11 bases. The length of the CDR3 is 15 residues. Germline lookup yields CDR1 SGHTA and CDR2 FQGNSA. Trimming removed 5 bases from V and 8 bases from J; junction bases left unmatched: 10. CDR3 residues: CASSPRTGGGGGYTF. CDR3 coding DNA: TGTGCCAGCAGCCCGCGGACAGGGGGCGGTGGAGGCTACACCTTC.

The J gene is TRBJ1-2, the V gene TRBV7-8; D uncertain. This CDR3 region has 13 residues. In germline, CDR1 is SGHVS, CDR2 FQNEAQ. The V end lost 5 bases, the J end lost 4 bases, and 11 bases lay between the germline ends. CDR3 protein: CASSLPDGYGYTF. CDR3 nucleotide sequence: TGTGCCAGCAGCCTACCTGACGGCTATGGCTACACCTTC. The complete variable domain, with remaining parts taken from reference TRBV7-8 and TRBJ1-2, reads GAGVSQSPRYKVAKRGQDVALRCDPISGHVSLFWYQQALGQGPEFLTYFQNEAQLDKSGLPSDRFFAERPEGSVSTLKIQRTQQEDSAVYLCASSLPDGYGYTFGSGTRLTVV.

This clonotype was counted ten times or more. The rearrangement links TRBV27 to TRBJ2-7; 8 positions agree with TRBD2. J lost 0 bases, V lost 5 bases, and 6 bases had no gene match. This CDR3 has 15 residues. CDR1 and CDR2 (germline): MNHEY, SMNVEV (reference sequence). CDR3 DNA sequence: TGTGCCAGCAGTCCCGCTAGCGGGTACTCCTACGAGCAGTACTTC. Residues: CASSPASGYSYEQYF.

In this sample, this clonotype turned up many times. The chain combines TRBV6-2 or TRBV6-3 with TRBJ2-7, with D perhaps assigned TRBD1 or TRBD2 (5 bases each). Per germline, CDR1 MNHEY and CDR2 SVGEGT. The CDR3 has 12 residues. V was shortened by 7 bases and J by 0 bases, with 7 bases between the two germline ends. CDR3 residues: CASMGVSYEQYF. DNA for the CDR3: TGTGCCAGCATGGGGGTCTCCTACGAGCAGTACTTC.

This clonotype was seen many times. This chain uses TRBV7-8 with TRBJ1-5, with 9 positions matching TRBD1. CDR1 is SGHVS, CDR2 FQNEAQ, per germline. V trimming: 4 bases; J trimming: 6 bases; junction bases outside the gene matches: 7. CDR3 size: 15 residues. CDR3 loop: CASSSGQGQRQPQHF. CDR3 DNA: TGTGCCAGCAGCTCAGGACAGGGGCAGCGTCAGCCCCAGCATTTT.

This clonotype has at least ten counts. This chain uses TRBV24-1 with TRBJ2-2; 7 bases align to TRBD2. The CDR3 extends over 15 amino acids. Germline-derived CDR1 and CDR2 are KGHDR and SFDVKD. Trimming at V came to 9 bases and at J to 1 base, leaving 7 bases not matched to a gene. As DNA, the CDR3 is TGTGCCACCGCACCGGGAGGACAGAACACCGGGGAGCTGTTTTTT. This sequence encodes CATAPGGQNTGELFF.

The table lists this clonotype with many counts. The rearrangement joins TRBV12-5 to TRBJ1-6; D is undetermined. The CDR3 loop spans 14 amino acids. Trimming stripped 2 bases from V and 12 bases from J, with 14 bases between. Germline V CDR1 and CDR2: LGHNT, FRNRAP. CDR3: CASGLSAAGGPLHF. The CDR3 DNA reads TGTGCTAGTGGTTTGTCAGCCGCCGGTGGACCCCTCCACTTT.

In DNA, the CDR3 is TGTGCCAGCGAAGTTGAGGGCGGGGAGCTGTTTTTT. Its translation: CASEVEGGELFF. The chain is built from TRBV6-2 or TRBV6-3 and TRBJ2-2, with D maybe TRBD2 (5 bases). CDR3 length: 12 residues. The germline V gene has CDR1 MNHEY and CDR2 SVGEGT. Trimming shortened V by 8 bases and J by 7 bases, and 11 bases separated the two germline ends.

In this sample, this clonotype turned up many times. The V gene is TRBV7-3, the J gene TRBJ2-2, with D perhaps matching TRBD2 (7 bases). From germline, CDR1 is SGHTA and CDR2 FQGTGA. This CDR3 region has 15 residues. Trimming pared 5 bases from V and 6 bases from J, leaving 16 bases between. The CDR3 protein is CASSQTQGGAGELFF. For the CDR3, the DNA is TGTGCCAGCAGCCAAACACAGGGAGGGGCCGGGGAGCTGTTTTTT.

This clonotype was found many times. For the CDR3, the DNA is TGTGCCACCCCCGTGGGGGGGTACACTGAAGCTTTCTTT. This codes for CATPVGGYTEAFF. The chain joins TRBV9 to TRBJ1-1; D is possibly TRBD1 (5 bases). The CDR3 covers 13 residues. Trimming left V 9 bases short and J 3 bases short, with 15 bases between. Germline assignment: CDR1 SGDLS and CDR2 YYNGEE.